These T cell receptor beta chains were read from a single sample in a study of CD4+ T cells in melanoma. Measured with immunoSEQ multiplex PCR; TCRdb has only the in-frame clones, and not every one. Of some 9,100 clones detected, 60% to 80% appear once; the ten largest clones hold roughly a fifth. Sequenced material: peripheral blood. Every receptor here comes from a human donor with melanoma. CDR3s include the opening cysteine and the closing phenylalanine or tryptophan. The order of the fields is V gene, D gene, J gene, clone size, CDR3 DNA, CDR3 protein. A D gene is named only where the DNA matches it firmly. Size tells how often a clone was seen (once, few, many) or the class of an expanded clone, and some rows leave it out.

V gene: TRBV6-6
D gene: .
J gene: TRBJ2-7
clone size: medium-sized
CDR3 DNA: TGTGCCAGCAGTTACAGGGGAGGCTACGAGCAGTACTTC
CDR3 protein: CASSYRGGYEQYF

V gene: TRBV2
D gene: TRBD2
J gene: TRBJ2-1
clone size: .
CDR3 DNA: TGTGCCAGCAGTATAGCGGGGGGGTACAATGAGCAGTTCTTC
CDR3 protein: CASSIAGGYNEQFF

V gene: TRBV5-4
D gene: TRBD1
J gene: TRBJ2-7
clone size: .
CDR3 DNA: TGTGCCAGCAGCCGTAACAGGGGACCCACCTACGAGCAGTACTTC
CDR3 protein: CASSRNRGPTYEQYF

V gene: TRBV4-2
D gene: TRBD1
J gene: TRBJ1-6
clone size: .
CDR3 DNA: TGTGCCAGCAGCCAAGATACGGGGACAGTAGGGAATTCACCCCTCCACTTT
CDR3 protein: CASSQDTGTVGNSPLHF

V gene: TRBV11-2
D gene: .
J gene: TRBJ2-7
clone size: few
CDR3 DNA: TGTGCCAGCAGCTTAAACGCAGGACACTACGAGCAGTACTTC
CDR3 protein: CASSLNAGHYEQYF

V gene: TRBV11-3
D gene: .
J gene: TRBJ2-3
clone size: .
CDR3 DNA: TGTGCCAGCAGCCGATCGGGAGCAGATACGCAGTATTTT
CDR3 protein: CASSRSGADTQYF

V gene: TRBV5-1
D gene: .
J gene: TRBJ1-6
clone size: .
CDR3 DNA: TGCGCCAGCAGCCAATCGTATAATAACAATTCACCCCTCCACTTT
CDR3 protein: CASSQSYNNNSPLHF

V gene: TRBV11-3
D gene: .
J gene: TRBJ1-1
clone size: large
CDR3 DNA: TGTGCCAGCAGCTTAGCGGTGGCCACTGAAGCTTTCTTT
CDR3 protein: CASSLAVATEAFF

V gene: TRBV9
D gene: TRBD1
J gene: TRBJ2-6
clone size: once
CDR3 DNA: TGTGCCAGCAGCGCAACGACAGGGGATTTTTCTGGGGCCAACGTCCTGACTTTC
CDR3 protein: CASSATTGDFSGANVLTF

V gene: TRBV27
D gene: .
J gene: TRBJ2-7
clone size: few
CDR3 DNA: TGTGCCAGCAGTGGGGTCAGCGGTGTTTACGAGCAGTACTTC
CDR3 protein: CASSGVSGVYEQYF

V gene: TRBV7-8
D gene: .
J gene: TRBJ1-1
clone size: .
CDR3 DNA: TGTGCCAGCAGCTTAACTGAAGCTTTCTTT
CDR3 protein: CASSLTEAFF

V gene: TRBV6-1
D gene: .
J gene: TRBJ2-7
clone size: few
CDR3 DNA: TGTGCCAGCAGTGAAGACAGCCCACCCTACGAGCAGTACTTC
CDR3 protein: CASSEDSPPYEQYF

V gene: TRBV7-3
D gene: .
J gene: TRBJ2-6
clone size: .
CDR3 DNA: TGTGCCAGCAGCTCCTTCGGTCGTGGCTCTGGGGCCAACGTCCTGACTTTC
CDR3 protein: CASSSFGRGSGANVLTF

V gene: TRBV7-9
D gene: .
J gene: TRBJ2-5
clone size: .
CDR3 DNA: TGTGCCAGCAGCATACCGGGGCAAGAGACCCAGTACTTC
CDR3 protein: CASSIPGQETQYF

V gene: TRBV18
D gene: TRBD1
J gene: TRBJ1-2
clone size: few
CDR3 DNA: TGTGCCAGCTCATTCCAGGGGGCCAGTGGCTACACCTTC
CDR3 protein: CASSFQGASGYTF

V gene: TRBV5-4
D gene: TRBD1
J gene: TRBJ1-3
clone size: .
CDR3 DNA: TGTGCCAGCAGCGGTGGGACAGTGCGAAACACCATATATTTT
CDR3 protein: CASSGGTVRNTIYF